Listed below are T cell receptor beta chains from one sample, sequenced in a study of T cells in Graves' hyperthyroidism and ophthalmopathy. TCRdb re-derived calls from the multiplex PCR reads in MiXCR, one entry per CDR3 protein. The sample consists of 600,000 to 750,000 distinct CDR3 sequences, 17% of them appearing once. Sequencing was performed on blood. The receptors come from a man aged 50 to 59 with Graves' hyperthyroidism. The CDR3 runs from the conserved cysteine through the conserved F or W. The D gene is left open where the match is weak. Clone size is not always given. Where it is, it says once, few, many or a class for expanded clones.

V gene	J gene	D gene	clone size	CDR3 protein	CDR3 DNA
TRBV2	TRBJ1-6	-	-	CASTFSPSIKPLHF	TGTGCCAGCACGTTCAGCCCGTCGATTAAACCCCTCCACTTT
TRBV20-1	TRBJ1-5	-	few	CSASSTSNQPQHF	TGCAGTGCTAGTTCTACAAGCAATCAGCCCCAGCATTTT
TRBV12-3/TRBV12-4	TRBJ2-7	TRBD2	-	CASRGASGRIYEQYF	TGTGCCAGCAGGGGGGCTAGCGGGAGGATCTACGAGCAGTACTTC
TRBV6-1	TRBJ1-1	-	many	CASSRMMNTEAFF	TGTGCCAGCAGTCGGATGATGAACACTGAAGCTTTCTTT
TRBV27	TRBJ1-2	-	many	CASSGARVYGYTF	TGTGCCAGCAGTGGGGCGCGGGTCTATGGCTACACCTTC
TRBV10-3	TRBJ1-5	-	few	CAISAVGGVGNQPQHF	TGTGCCATCAGTGCCGTCGGGGGGGTTGGCAATCAGCCCCAGCATTTT
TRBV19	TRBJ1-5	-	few	CASSIDDRFRPQHF	TGTGCCAGTAGTATAGACGACCGGTTTAGGCCCCAGCATTTT
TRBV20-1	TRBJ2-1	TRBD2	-	CSASDPGLAFNEQFF	TGCAGTGCTAGCGATCCGGGACTAGCTTTCAATGAGCAGTTCTTC
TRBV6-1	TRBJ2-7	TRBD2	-	CATTPTSGRYEQHF	TGTGCCACCACCCCGACTAGCGGGAGGTACGAGCAGCACTTC
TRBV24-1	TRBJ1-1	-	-	CATSDFWGGEAFF	TGTGCCACCAGTGATTTCTGGGGGGGTGAAGCTTTCTTT
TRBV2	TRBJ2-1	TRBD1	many	CASSLTTGGQGEQFF	TGTGCCAGCAGTCTTACTACAGGGGGCCAGGGTGAGCAGTTCTTC
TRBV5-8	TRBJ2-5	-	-	CASSFSHGLQETQYF	TGTGCCAGCAGCTTTTCTCACGGTCTCCAAGAGACCCAGTACTTC
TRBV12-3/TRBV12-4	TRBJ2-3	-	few	CASSLKRSGTDTQYF	TGTGCCAGCAGTTTAAAACGGTCTGGCACAGATACGCAGTATTTT
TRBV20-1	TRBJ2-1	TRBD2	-	CSAEVATGTSGRATEQFF	TGCAGTGCTGAGGTCGCAACCGGGACTAGCGGGAGGGCCACTGAGCAGTTCTTC
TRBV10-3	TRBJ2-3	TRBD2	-	CAISPASGGVDTQYF	TGTGCCATCAGTCCCGCTAGCGGGGGAGTGGATACGCAGTATTTT
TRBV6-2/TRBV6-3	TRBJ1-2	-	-	CASSYRGYYGYTF	TGTGCCAGCAGTTACAGGGGCTACTATGGCTACACCTTC
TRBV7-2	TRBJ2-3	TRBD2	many	CASSPGLAGGLYTQYF	TGTGCCAGCAGCCCCGGACTAGCGGGAGGATTGTATACGCAGTATTTT
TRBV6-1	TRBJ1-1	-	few	CASRQSRMNTEAFF	TGTGCCAGCAGACAAAGCAGAATGAACACTGAAGCTTTCTTT
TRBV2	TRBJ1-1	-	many	CASSAMQNTEAFF	TGTGCCAGCAGTGCAATGCAGAACACTGAAGCTTTCTTT
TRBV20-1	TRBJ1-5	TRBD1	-	CSAKDRGGQPQHF	TGCAGTGCCAAGGACAGGGGGGGCCAGCCCCAGCATTTT
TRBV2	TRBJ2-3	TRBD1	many	CASSDYRDRAGGDTQYF	TGTGCCAGCAGTGATTACCGAGACAGGGCTGGGGGAGATACGCAGTATTTT
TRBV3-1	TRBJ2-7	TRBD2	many	CASSQLGLAGEQYF	TGTGCCAGCAGCCAATTAGGACTAGCGGGAGAGCAGTACTTC
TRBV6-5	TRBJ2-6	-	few	CASSYSSGSEANVLTF	TGTGCCAGCAGTTACTCATCCGGGTCTGAGGCCAACGTCCTGACTTTC
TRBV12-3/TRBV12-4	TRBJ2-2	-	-	CASTPRGTNTGELFF	TGTGCCAGCACCCCCCGGGGGACGAACACCGGGGAGCTGTTTTTT
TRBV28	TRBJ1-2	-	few	CASSFSIEGGGGYTF	TGTGCCAGCAGTTTTTCGATAGAAGGCGGCGGCGGCTACACCTTC
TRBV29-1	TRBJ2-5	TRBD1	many	CSVEGDSAQETQYF	TGCAGCGTTGAAGGGGACAGTGCCCAAGAGACCCAGTACTTC
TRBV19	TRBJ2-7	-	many	CASKVGWESKYEQYF	TGTGCCAGTAAAGTCGGATGGGAATCAAAGTACGAGCAGTACTTC
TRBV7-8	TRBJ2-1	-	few	CASSSHGDNEQFF	TGTGCCAGCAGCTCACACGGGGACAATGAGCAGTTCTTC
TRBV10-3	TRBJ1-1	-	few	CAISPTGGSNTEAFF	TGTGCCATCAGCCCGACGGGGGGGTCGAACACTGAAGCTTTCTTT
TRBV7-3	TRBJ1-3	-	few	CASSPNPSGNTIYF	TGTGCCAGCAGCCCAAATCCCTCTGGAAACACTATATATTTT
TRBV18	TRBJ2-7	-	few	CASSPPERPSYEQYF	TGTGCCAGCTCACCACCGGAGAGGCCGTCCTACGAGCAGTACTTC
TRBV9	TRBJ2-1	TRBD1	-	CASSVVDREQFF	TGTGCCAGCAGCGTAGTGGACAGGGAGCAGTTCTTC
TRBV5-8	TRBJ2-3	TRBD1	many	CASTRDRGTDTQYF	TGTGCCAGCACCCGGGACAGGGGAACAGATACGCAGTATTTT
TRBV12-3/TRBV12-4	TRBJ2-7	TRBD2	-	CASSLTFRNIAGEGEQHF	TGTGCCAGCAGTTTAACTTTCCGTAACATAGCGGGAGAGGGTGAGCAGCACTTC
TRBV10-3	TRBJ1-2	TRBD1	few	CAISKMGTGHGYTF	TGTGCCATCAGTAAAATGGGGACAGGCCATGGCTACACCTTC
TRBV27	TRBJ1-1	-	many	CASSLRQFLTPEAFF	TGTGCCAGCAGCCTAAGACAGTTCCTTACCCCAGAAGCTTTCTTT
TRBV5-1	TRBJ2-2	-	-	CASAKGSGRGTGELFF	TGCGCCAGCGCGAAAGGCTCAGGGAGAGGCACCGGGGAGCTGTTTTTT
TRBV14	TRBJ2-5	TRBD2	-	CASSLGTMAGGETQYF	TGTGCCAGCAGCCTCGGGACAATGGCGGGAGGAGAGACCCAGTACTTC
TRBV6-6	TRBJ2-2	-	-	CASSYPRFGGTGELFF	TGTGCCAGCAGTTACCCCCGCTTTGGGGGCACCGGGGAGCTGTTTTTT
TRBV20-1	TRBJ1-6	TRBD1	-	CSARDSPYNSPLHF	TGCAGTGCGAGGGACAGTCCCTATAATTCACCCCTCCACTTT
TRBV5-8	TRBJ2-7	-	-	CASSLFVQGGREQYF	TGTGCCAGCAGCTTGTTTGTCCAGGGAGGTCGCGAGCAGTACTTC
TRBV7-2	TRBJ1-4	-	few	CASSLRGNPTNEKLFF	TGTGCCAGCAGCTTGCGGGGGAACCCAACTAATGAAAAACTGTTTTTT